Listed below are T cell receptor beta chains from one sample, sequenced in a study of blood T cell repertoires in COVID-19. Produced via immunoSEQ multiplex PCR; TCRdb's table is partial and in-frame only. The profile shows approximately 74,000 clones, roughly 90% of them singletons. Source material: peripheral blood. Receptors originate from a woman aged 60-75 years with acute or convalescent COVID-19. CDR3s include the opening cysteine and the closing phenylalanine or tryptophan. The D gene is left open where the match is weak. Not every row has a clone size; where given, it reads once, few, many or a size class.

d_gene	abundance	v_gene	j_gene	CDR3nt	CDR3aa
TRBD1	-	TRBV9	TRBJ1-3	TGTGCCAGCAGCGCCGCCGGGACAGGGAGAGCCACCATATATTTT	CASSAAGTGRATIYF
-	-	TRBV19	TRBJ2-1	TGTGCCAGTAGTTCAACAGGGTCCCCCTACAATGAGCAGTTCTTC	CASSSTGSPYNEQFF
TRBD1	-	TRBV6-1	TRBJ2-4	TGTGCCAGCAGTGAGGGACAGGGGTTAGTTCAGTACTTC	CASSEGQGLVQYF
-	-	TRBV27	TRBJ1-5	TGTGCCAGCAGTAAAACAGAGTATAGCAATCAGCCCCAGCATTTT	CASSKTEYSNQPQHF
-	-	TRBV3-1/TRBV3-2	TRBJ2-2	TGTGCCAGCAGCCAAAACCGAGCGTCCAGGCAGGGAGGTTTTCCCAACACCGGGGAGCTGTTTTTT	CASSQNRASRQGGFPNTGELFF
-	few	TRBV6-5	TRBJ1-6	TGTGCCGCAAAAGCTCCAGGGGTTGGTTCACCCCTCCACTTT	CAAKAPGVGSPLHF
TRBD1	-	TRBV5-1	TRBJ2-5	TGCGCCAGCAGCTTGTTCAGGGACAGGGGTCAAGAGACCCAGTACTTC	CASSLFRDRGQETQYF
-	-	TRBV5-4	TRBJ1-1	TGTGCCAGCAGCTTGTTTGCGACAAACACTGAAGCTTTCTTT	CASSLFATNTEAFF
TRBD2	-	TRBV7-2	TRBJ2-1	TGTGCCAGCAGCTCTAGCGGGAGGCAGAATGAGCAGTTCTTC	CASSSSGRQNEQFF
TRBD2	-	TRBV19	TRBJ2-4	TGTGCCACCGATAGCGGGGGGGGGAACCTCATTCAGTACTTC	CATDSGGGNLIQYF
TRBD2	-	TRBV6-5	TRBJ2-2	TGTGCCAGCAGTTCCACCCTTAGCGGGGCCACCGGGGAGCTGTTTTTT	CASSSTLSGATGELFF
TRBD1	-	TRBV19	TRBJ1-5	TGTGCCAGTAGTAGACACGGGACAGGGACCAATCAGCCCCAGCATTTT	CASSRHGTGTNQPQHF
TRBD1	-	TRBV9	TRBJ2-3	TGTGCCAGCAGCGTAGCTCCGGGACAGGGGGGCACAGATACGCAGTATTTT	CASSVAPGQGGTDTQYF
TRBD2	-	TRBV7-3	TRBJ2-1	TGTGCCAGCAGCCGCTTCGGTCTAGCGGGAGGGAATGAGCAGTTCTTC	CASSRFGLAGGNEQFF
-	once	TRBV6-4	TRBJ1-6	TGTGCCAGCAGGGCAGGGCAGTCCTATAATTCACCCCTCCACTTT	CASRAGQSYNSPLHF
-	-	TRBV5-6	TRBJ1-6	TGTGCCAGCAGCCCCCGATGGGGGGATTCACCCCTCCACTTT	CASSPRWGDSPLHF
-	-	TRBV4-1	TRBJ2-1	TGCGCCAGCAGGACGCGGGGAAATGAGCAGTTCTTC	CASRTRGNEQFF
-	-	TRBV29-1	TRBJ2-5	TGCAGCGTTTCGAAGGACTGGATACAAGAGACCCAGTACTTC	CSVSKDWIQETQYF
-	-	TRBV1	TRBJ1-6	TGCACCAGCAGCCAAGATCGCCCGGAGGTGTCCTATAATTCACCCCTCCACTTT	CTSSQDRPEVSYNSPLHF
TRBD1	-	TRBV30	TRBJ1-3	TGTGCCTGGAGTGTTTCTCGGGACAGCTCTCGGAACACCATATATTTT	CAWSVSRDSSRNTIYF
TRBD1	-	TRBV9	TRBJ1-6	TGTGCCAGCAGCGTAGAACAGGGGGGGAATTCACCCCTCCACTTT	CASSVEQGGNSPLHF
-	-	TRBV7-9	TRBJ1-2	TGTGCCAGCAGCTTTCTAGACAACTATGGCTACACCTTC	CASSFLDNYGYTF
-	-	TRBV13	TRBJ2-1	TGTGCCAGCAGCTATTCAGGGGCCGAGCAGTTCTTC	CASSYSGAEQFF
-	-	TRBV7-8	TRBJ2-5	TGTGCCAGCAGCATAAGGACAGTTCAAGAGACCCAGTACTTC	CASSIRTVQETQYF
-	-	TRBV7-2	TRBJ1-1	TGTGCCAGCAGCTTATGGGCAACAAACACTGAAGCTTTCTTT	CASSLWATNTEAFF
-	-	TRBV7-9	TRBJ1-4	TGTGCCAGCAGCTTCTCTGAAAAACTGTTTTTT	CASSFSEKLFF
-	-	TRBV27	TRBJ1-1	TGTGCCAGCAGCCCCCTGACAGGGAACACTGAAGCTTTCTTT	CASSPLTGNTEAFF
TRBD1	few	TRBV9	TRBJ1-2	TGTGCCAGCAGGGGACAGGGGACCGGTGTGGGCTACACCTTC	CASRGQGTGVGYTF
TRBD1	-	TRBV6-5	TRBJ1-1	TGTGCCAGCAGTTACTCTAAAACAGGGGGAATTTCTGAAGCTTTCTTT	CASSYSKTGGISEAFF
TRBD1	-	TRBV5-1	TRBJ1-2	TGCGCCAGCAGCTGGGGGGCCAGACAGGGGAACGTTGGCGGCTACACCTTC	CASSWGARQGNVGGYTF
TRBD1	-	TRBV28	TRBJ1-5	TGTGCCAGCAGACCAACAGGGGATCAGCCCCAGCATTTT	CASRPTGDQPQHF
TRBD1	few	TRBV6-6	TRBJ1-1	TGTGCCAGCAGTTCACAGGGGGACACTGAAGCTTTCTTT	CASSSQGDTEAFF
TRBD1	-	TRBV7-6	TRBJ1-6	TGTGCCAGCAGCTTAGCGACAGGGCGGGATAATTCACCCCTCCACTTT	CASSLATGRDNSPLHF
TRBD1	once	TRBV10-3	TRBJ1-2	TGTGCCATCAGTGAGGAGGGTGGGACAGGGGGAGGATATGGCTACACCTTC	CAISEEGGTGGGYGYTF
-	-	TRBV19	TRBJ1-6	TGTGCCAGTAGTATAGAGGCAGCGGATTCACCCCTCCACTTT	CASSIEAADSPLHF
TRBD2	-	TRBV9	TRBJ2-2	TGTGCCAGCAGCGGGGCGGCGCGGGGGGCCGGGGAGCTGTTTTTT	CASSGAARGAGELFF
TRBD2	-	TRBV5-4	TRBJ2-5	TGTGCCAGCAGCTTAGCGGGGGGAGGAACGGAGACCCAGTACTTC	CASSLAGGGTETQYF
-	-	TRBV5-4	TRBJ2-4	TGTGCCAGCAGCTTGCAGGGTTCGAACATTCAGTACTTC	CASSLQGSNIQYF
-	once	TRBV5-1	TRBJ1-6	TGCGCCAGCAGCTTGGCCGACAGTAATAATTCACCCCTCCACTTT	CASSLADSNNSPLHF
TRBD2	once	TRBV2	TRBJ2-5	TGTGCCAGCAGTGATAGCGGGAGTGCAGGGGAGACCCAGTACTTC	CASSDSGSAGETQYF
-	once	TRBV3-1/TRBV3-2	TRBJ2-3	TGTGCCAGCAGCGACGCTTTAGGGGGCACAGATACGCAGTATTTT	CASSDALGGTDTQYF
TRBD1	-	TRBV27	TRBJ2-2	TGTGCCAGCAGTTTCCTAACGACAGGGGCGGTCACCGGGGAGCTGTTTTTT	CASSFLTTGAVTGELFF
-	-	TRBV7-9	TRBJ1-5	TGTGCCAGCAGCTCGGACAGAAGCAATCAGCCCCAGCATTTT	CASSSDRSNQPQHF
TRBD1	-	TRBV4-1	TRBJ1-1	TGCGCCAGCAGCCAGACTTTTCCAGGGGGTTACACTGAAGCTTTCTTT	CASSQTFPGGYTEAFF
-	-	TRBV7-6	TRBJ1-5	TGTGCCAGCAGCTTATTTGAGAATCAGCCCCAGCATTTT	CASSLFENQPQHF
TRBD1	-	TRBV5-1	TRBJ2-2	TGCGCCAGCCGGGACAGGGGGACCGGGGAGCTGTTTTTT	CASRDRGTGELFF
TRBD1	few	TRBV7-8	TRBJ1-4	TGTGCCAGCAGCTTGACGACAGGGGCGGCTAATGAAAAACTGTTTTTT	CASSLTTGAANEKLFF
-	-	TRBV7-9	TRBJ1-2	TGTGCCAGCAGCTTAGGGCAGGGCTATGGCTACACCTTC	CASSLGQGYGYTF
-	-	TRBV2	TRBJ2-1	TGTGCCAGCAGTGAAGAGGGGGACTATCATCCGTTCTTC	CASSEEGDYHPFF
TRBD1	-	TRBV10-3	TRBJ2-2	TGTGCCATCAGCGACACCGGGACAGGGGGAGGTCTGAACACCGGGGAGCTGTTTTTT	CAISDTGTGGGLNTGELFF
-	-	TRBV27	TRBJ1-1	TGTGCCAGCAGATCATTGAACACTGAAGCTTTCTTT	CASRSLNTEAFF
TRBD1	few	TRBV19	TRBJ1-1	TGTGCCAGTAGTATGTTAGGGGGACAGCTCGCGGGAGCTTTCTTT	CASSMLGGQLAGAFF
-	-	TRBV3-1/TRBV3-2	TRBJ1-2	TGTGCCAGCAGCCAAACCCTAGCGGGGGCCGGTGGCTACACCTTC	CASSQTLAGAGGYTF
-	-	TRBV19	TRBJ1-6	TGTGCCAGTAGTATAGCTAACGAGGGAAATTCACCCCTCCACTTT	CASSIANEGNSPLHF
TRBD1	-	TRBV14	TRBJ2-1	TGTGCCAGCAGCCAAGTGGGACAGGGATACAATGAGCAGTTCTTC	CASSQVGQGYNEQFF
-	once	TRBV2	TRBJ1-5	TGTGCCAGCAGTGAAAGGTTAGGAGGGGGGGATCAGCCCCAGCATTTT	CASSERLGGGDQPQHF
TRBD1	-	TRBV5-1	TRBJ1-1	TGCGCCAGCAGCCAAGGGGGCGGGAACACTGAAGCTTTCTTT	CASSQGGGNTEAFF
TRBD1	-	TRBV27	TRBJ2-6	TGTGCCAGCAGTTTAGGCGGACAGGGTTCTTCTGGGGCCAACGTCCTGACTTTC	CASSLGGQGSSGANVLTF
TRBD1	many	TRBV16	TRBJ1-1	TGTGCCAGCAGCCCGAACCTGGGACAGAACGTTGTCACTGAAGCTTTCTTT	CASSPNLGQNVVTEAFF
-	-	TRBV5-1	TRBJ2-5	TGCGCCAGCAGCCTTGCTGCCGGACAGCAAGAGACCCAGTACTTC	CASSLAAGQQETQYF